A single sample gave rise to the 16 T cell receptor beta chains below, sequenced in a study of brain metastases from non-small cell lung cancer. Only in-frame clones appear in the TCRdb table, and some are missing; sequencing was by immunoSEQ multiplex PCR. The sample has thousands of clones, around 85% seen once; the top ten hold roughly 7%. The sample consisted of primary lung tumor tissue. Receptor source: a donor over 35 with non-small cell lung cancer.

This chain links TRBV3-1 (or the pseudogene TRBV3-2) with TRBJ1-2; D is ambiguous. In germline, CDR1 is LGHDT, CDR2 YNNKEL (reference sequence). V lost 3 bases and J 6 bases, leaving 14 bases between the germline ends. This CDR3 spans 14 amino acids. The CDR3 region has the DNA TGTGCCAGCAGCCAGGCCGACGGAAGGGATGGCTACACCTTC. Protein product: CASSQADGRDGYTF.

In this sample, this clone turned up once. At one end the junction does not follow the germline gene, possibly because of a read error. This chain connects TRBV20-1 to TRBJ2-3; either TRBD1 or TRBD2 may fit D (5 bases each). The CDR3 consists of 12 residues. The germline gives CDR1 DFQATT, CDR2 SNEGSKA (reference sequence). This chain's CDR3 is CSTSEGSDTQYF. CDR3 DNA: TGCAGTACTAGTGAGGGGTCAGATACGCAGTATTTT.

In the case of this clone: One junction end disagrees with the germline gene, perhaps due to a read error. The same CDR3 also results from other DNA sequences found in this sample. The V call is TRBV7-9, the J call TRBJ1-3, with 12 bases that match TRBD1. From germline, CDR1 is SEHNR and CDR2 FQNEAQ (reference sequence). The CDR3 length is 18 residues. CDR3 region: CASSPRDRGLGAGNTIYF. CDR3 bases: TGTGCCAGCAGCCCCCGGGACAGGGGGCTAGGTGCTGGAAACACTATATATTTT.

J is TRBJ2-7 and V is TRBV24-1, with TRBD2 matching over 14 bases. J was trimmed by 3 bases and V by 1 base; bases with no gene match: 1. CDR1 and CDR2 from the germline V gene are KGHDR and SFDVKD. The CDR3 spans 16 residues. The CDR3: CATSDFGTSGSYEQYF. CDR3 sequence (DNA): TGTGCCACCAGTGATTTCGGGACTAGCGGGAGCTACGAGCAGTACTTC.

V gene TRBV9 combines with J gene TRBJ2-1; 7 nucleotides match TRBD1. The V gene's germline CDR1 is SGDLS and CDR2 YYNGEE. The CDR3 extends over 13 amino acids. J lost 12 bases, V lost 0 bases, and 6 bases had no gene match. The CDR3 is CASSVAHAGGQFF. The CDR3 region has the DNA TGTGCCAGCAGCGTAGCCCATGCAGGGGGGCAGTTCTTC.

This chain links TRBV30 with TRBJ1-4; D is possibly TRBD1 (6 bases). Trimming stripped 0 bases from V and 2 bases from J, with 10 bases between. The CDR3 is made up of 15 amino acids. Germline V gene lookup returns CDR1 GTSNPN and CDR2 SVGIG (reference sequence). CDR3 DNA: TGTGCCTGGAGTGTACTGCAGGGGACTAATGAAAAACTGTTTTTT. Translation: CAWSVLQGTNEKLFF.

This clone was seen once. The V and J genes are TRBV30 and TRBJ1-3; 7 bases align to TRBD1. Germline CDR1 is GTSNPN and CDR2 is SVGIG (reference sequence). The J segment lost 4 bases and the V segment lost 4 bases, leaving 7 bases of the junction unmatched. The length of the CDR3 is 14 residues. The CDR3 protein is CAWNTGVSGNTIYF. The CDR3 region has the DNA TGTGCCTGGAATACAGGGGTTTCAGGAAACACCATATATTTT.

The CDR3 region is CASSPGTVNTGELFF. Written as DNA, the CDR3 is TGTGCCAGCAGCCCCGGGACTGTTAACACCGGGGAGCTGTTTTTT. The V call is TRBV7-9, the J call TRBJ2-2; D is perhaps TRBD2 (6 bases). Between the trimmed V and J ends, which lost 5 bases and 2 bases, there was a span of 12 bases. The CDR3 is made up of 15 amino acids. Germline CDR1 reads SEHNR; CDR2 reads FQNEAQ (reference sequence).

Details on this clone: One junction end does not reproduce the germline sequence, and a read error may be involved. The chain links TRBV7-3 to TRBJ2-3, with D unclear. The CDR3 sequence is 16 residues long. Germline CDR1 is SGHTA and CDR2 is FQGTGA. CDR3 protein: CASSLNGPALEDTQYF. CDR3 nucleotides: TGTGCCAGCAGTTTAAACGGACCGGCTTTGGAGGATACGCAGTATTTT. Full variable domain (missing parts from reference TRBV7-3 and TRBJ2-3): GAGVSQTPSNKVTEKGKYVELRCDPISGHTALYWYRQSLGQGPEFLIYFQGTGAADDSGLPNDRFFAVRPEGSVSTLKIQRTERGDSAVYLCASSLNGPALEDTQYFGPGTRLTVL.

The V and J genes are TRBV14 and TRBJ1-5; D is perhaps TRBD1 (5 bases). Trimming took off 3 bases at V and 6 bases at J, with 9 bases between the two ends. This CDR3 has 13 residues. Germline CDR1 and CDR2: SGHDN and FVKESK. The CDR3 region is CASSQGHSQPQHF. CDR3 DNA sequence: TGTGCCAGCAGCCAGGGGCATAGTCAGCCCCAGCATTTT.

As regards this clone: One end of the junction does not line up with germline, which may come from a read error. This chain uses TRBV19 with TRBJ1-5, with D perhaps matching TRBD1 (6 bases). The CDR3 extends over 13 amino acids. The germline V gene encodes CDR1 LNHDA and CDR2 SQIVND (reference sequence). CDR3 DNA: TGTGCCAGTAGCCAACAGGGAAATCAGCTCCAGCATTTT. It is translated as CASSQQGNQLQHF. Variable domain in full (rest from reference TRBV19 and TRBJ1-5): DGGITQSPKYLFRKEGQNVTLSCEQNLNHDAMYWYRQDPGQGLRLIYYSQIVNDFQKGDIAEGYSVSREKKESFPLTVTSAQKNPTAFYLCASSQQGNQLQHFGDGTRLSIL.

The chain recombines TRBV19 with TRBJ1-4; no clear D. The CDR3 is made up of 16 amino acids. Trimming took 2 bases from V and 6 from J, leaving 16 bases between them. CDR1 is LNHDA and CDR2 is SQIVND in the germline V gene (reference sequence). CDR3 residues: CASSINRFYGDEKLFF. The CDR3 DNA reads TGTGCCAGTAGTATAAATCGTTTCTATGGGGATGAAAAACTGTTTTTT.

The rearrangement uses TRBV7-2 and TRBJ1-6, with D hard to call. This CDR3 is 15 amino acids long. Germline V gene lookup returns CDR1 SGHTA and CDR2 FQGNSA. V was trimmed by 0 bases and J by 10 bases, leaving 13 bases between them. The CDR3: CASSLAWVPNSPLHF. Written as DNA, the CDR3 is TGTGCCAGCAGCTTAGCCTGGGTTCCTAACTCACCCCTCCACTTT.

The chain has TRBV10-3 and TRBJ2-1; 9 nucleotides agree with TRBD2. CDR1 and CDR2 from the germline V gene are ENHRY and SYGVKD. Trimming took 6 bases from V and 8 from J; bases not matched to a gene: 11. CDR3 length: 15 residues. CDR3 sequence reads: CAIRGVSGRSDEQFF. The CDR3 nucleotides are TGTGCCATCAGAGGTGTTAGCGGGAGATCCGATGAGCAGTTCTTC.

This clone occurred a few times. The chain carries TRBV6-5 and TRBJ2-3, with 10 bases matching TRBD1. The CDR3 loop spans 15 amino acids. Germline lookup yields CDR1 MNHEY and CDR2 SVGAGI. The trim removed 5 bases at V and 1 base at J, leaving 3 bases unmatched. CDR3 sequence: CASSRQGAGTDTQYF. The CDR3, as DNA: TGTGCCAGCAGTAGACAGGGGGCCGGCACAGATACGCAGTATTTT.

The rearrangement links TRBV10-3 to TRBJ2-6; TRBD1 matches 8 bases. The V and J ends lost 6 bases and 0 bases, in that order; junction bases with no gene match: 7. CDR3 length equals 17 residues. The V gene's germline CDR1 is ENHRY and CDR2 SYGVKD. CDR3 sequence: CAIRTGADSSGANVLTF. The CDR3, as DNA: TGTGCCATCAGGACAGGGGCCGATAGCTCTGGGGCCAACGTCCTGACTTTC.